These 15 T cell receptor beta chains came from one sample sequenced in a study of T cell responses to AZD1222 COVID-19 vaccine. Assay: immunoSEQ multiplex PCR; the TCRdb copy retains only in-frame clones and omits some. The data hold approximately 88,000 clones, with more than 75% observed a single time. The specimen was peripheral blood, collected on day 0 of AZD1222 vaccination. The receptors derive from an adult in good health.

The V and J genes are TRBV5-1 and TRBJ1-1, with 7 nucleotides matching TRBD1. The CDR3 extends over 14 amino acids. V shed 2 bases, J shed 6 bases, and the junction held 7 bases outside the gene matches. CDR1 and CDR2 from the germline V gene are SGHRS and YFSETQ. The CDR3 loop is CASSFTGVGAEAFF. The CDR3 nucleotides read TGCGCCAGCAGCTTTACAGGGGTAGGGGCTGAAGCTTTCTTT. Full variable domain (remainder filled in from reference TRBV5-1 and TRBJ1-1): KAGVTQTPRYLIKTRGQQVTLSCSPISGHRSVSWYQQTPGQGLQFLFEYFSETQRNKGNFPGRFSGRQFSNSRSEMNVSTLELGDSALYLCASSFTGVGAEAFFGQGTRLTVV.

A single count supports this clone. The V and J genes are TRBV6-1 and TRBJ2-7; D gene uncertain. V shed 2 bases and J shed 4 bases, with 6 bases lying between them. Germline CDR1 MNHNS, CDR2 SASEGT. The CDR3 has 12 amino acids. CDR3 protein: CASSEMRYEQYF. As DNA, the CDR3 is TGTGCCAGCAGTGAAATGAGATACGAGCAGTACTTC.

This chain links TRBV5-8 with TRBJ2-7; D is uncertain. Germline CDR1 reads SGHTS; CDR2 reads YDEGEE. V was shortened by 2 bases and J by 0 bases, with 6 bases between the two germline ends. The CDR3 has 13 residues. CDR3 sequence (DNA): TGTGCCAGCAGCTTAAGAAGCTCCTACGAGCAGTACTTC. Translation: CASSLRSSYEQYF.

The gene calls are TRBV5-1 and TRBJ1-1; maybe TRBD1 (5 bases). This CDR3 has 14 residues. Trimming took off 4 bases at V and 1 base at J, with 11 bases between the two ends. CDR1 and CDR2 (germline): SGHRS, YFSETQ. CDR3 sequence (DNA): TGCGCCAGCAGCCCCTCGGGGGGGAACACTGAAGCTTTCTTT. It specifies CASSPSGGNTEAFF. Full variable domain (remainder filled in from reference TRBV5-1 and TRBJ1-1): KAGVTQTPRYLIKTRGQQVTLSCSPISGHRSVSWYQQTPGQGLQFLFEYFSETQRNKGNFPGRFSGRQFSNSRSEMNVSTLELGDSALYLCASSPSGGNTEAFFGQGTRLTVV.

The chain couples TRBV2 to TRBJ1-2; tentative D call: TRBD1 (6 bases). Trimming removed 2 bases at V and 4 bases at J, with 14 bases between. The CDR3 has 15 residues. Looked up from germline, CDR1 is SNHLY and CDR2 is FYNNEI. Here the CDR3 DNA reads TGTGCCAGCAGTGAAAATCTGTCAGGGGCCTATGGCTACACCTTC. Residues: CASSENLSGAYGYTF.

The chain is built from TRBV18 and TRBJ1-2; the match to TRBD1 covers 9 bases. The CDR3 extends over 13 amino acids. The germline V gene has CDR1 KGHSH and CDR2 LQKENI. The junction had 2 bases not matched to a gene; V was cut back by 4 bases and J by 5 bases. The CDR3 reads CASSRDRDYGYTF. The CDR3 DNA sequence: TGTGCCAGCTCACGGGACAGGGATTATGGCTACACCTTC.

The J gene is TRBJ1-4, the V gene TRBV9, with 7 bases aligning to TRBD1. Germline CDR1 reads SGDLS; CDR2 reads YYNGEE. This CDR3 comprises 17 residues. The V and J ends lost 4 bases and 6 bases, in that order; junction bases with no gene match: 15. CDR3 loop: CASSPRDSLRGDEKLFF. The CDR3 nucleotides are TGTGCCAGCAGCCCCCGGGACAGCCTCAGGGGTGATGAAAAACTGTTTTTT.

The chain joins TRBV18 to TRBJ1-1; D is unclear. Germline assignment: CDR1 KGHSH and CDR2 LQKENI. The CDR3 consists of 14 residues. Trimming removed 1 base from V and 2 bases from J, with 8 bases in between. DNA for the CDR3: TGTGCCAGCTCACCACAGGGTGTAAACACTGAAGCTTTCTTT. Its translation is CASSPQGVNTEAFF.

A single count supports this clone. The rearrangement uses TRBV19 and TRBJ2-3; D not certain. Germline CDR1 reads LNHDA; CDR2 reads SQIVND (reference sequence). The CDR3 covers 13 residues. Trimming pared 3 bases from V and 2 bases from J, leaving 6 bases between. DNA of the CDR3: TGTGCCAGTAGTATCGGCCTCACAGATACGCAGTATTTT. Its protein is CASSIGLTDTQYF.

The rearrangement joins TRBV2 to TRBJ2-3; 7 bases map to TRBD1. This CDR3 comprises 14 residues. After removal of 7 bases from V and 3 bases from J, the junction contained 7 bases not matched to a gene. Germline lookup yields CDR1 SNHLY and CDR2 FYNNEI. The CDR3 DNA is TGTGCCAGCATCGAGGGGGCGGAGACAGATACGCAGTATTTT. This sequence encodes CASIEGAETDTQYF.

The CDR3 sequence: CASSQRDRGYGNTIYF. CDR3 bases: TGCGCCAGCAGTCAAAGGGACAGGGGCTATGGAAACACCATATATTTT. This chain connects TRBV23-1 to TRBJ1-3, with TRBD1 matching 10 bases. TRBV23-1 is designated an ORF whose function remains uncertain. The CDR3 totals 16 residues. With V trimmed by 2 bases and J by 3 bases, 4 bases remained unmatched.

The rearrangement links TRBV12-3 or TRBV12-4 to TRBJ1-6; D is perhaps TRBD1 (5 bases). V dropped 8 bases and J dropped 7 bases, with 12 bases sitting between them. The CDR3 runs 13 residues. The CDR3 region is CASGGYRNSPLHF. The CDR3 nucleotides are TGTGCCAGCGGGGGGTACAGGAATTCACCCCTCCACTTT.

The chain employs TRBV4-1 and TRBJ2-6; 10 nucleotides agree with TRBD1. Germline trimming cut 5 bases from V and 4 bases from J; bases unmatched to any gene: 5. Germline V gene sequence: CDR1 MGHRA, CDR2 YSYEKL. The CDR3 consists of 16 residues. CDR3 sequence: CASSWTGGGGANVLTF. As DNA, the CDR3 is TGCGCCAGCAGCTGGACAGGGGGTGGCGGGGCCAACGTCCTGACTTTC.

This chain uses TRBV18 with TRBJ2-1; 9 bases align to TRBD1. This CDR3 spans 16 amino acids. With V trimmed by 1 base and J by 8 bases, 9 bases remained unmatched. Per germline, CDR1 KGHSH and CDR2 LQKENI. DNA for the CDR3: TGTGCCAGCTCACCACAAGGTCCGGGACAGGGATATGAGCAGTTCTTC. As protein: CASSPQGPGQGYEQFF.

CDR3 in DNA: TGTGCCACAGGACGGGCCCAGCAAGAGACCCAGTACTTC. It translates to CATGRAQQETQYF. J is TRBJ2-5 and V is TRBV6-5; D remains unclear. This CDR3 has 13 amino acids. Germline CDR1 and CDR2: MNHEY and SVGAGI. The ends were cut back, 10 bases at V and 2 bases at J, with 14 bases in the middle.